This TCR beta chain emerged from a study of blood T cell repertoires in COVID-19. Study details: Material from acute and convalescent COVID-19 was sourced from the United States, Italy and Spain. From T cells, B-cell-depleted T cells, or PBMCs came the material, which was cDNA or gDNA.

Enrolment of Seattle patients took place during active infection, and they were followed longitudinally. In the original processing: Amplification with reference gene primers provided the estimates of nucleated cell counts. TCRdb's copy holds only in-frame clones and misses some; the assay was immunoSEQ multiplex PCR. The V and J calls and clone size are taken from that table; D and trimming were inferred from the DNA. The sample lists 300,000 to 400,000 clones; approximately 90% were seen once. The sequence was obtained from a man aged 25 to 40 with COVID-19, enrolled during active disease. The specimen was peripheral blood.

The CDR3 DNA is TGTGCCAGCAGCAGCCGGGACAGCCCTAACGAGCAGTACTTC. Protein sequence: CASSSRDSPNEQYF. The chain carries TRBV7-9 and TRBJ2-7, with 7 bases fitting TRBD1. This CDR3 is built from 14 residues. The germline V gene has CDR1 SEHNR and CDR2 FQNEAQ (reference sequence). V shed 5 bases, J shed 5 bases, and the junction held 9 bases outside the gene matches.